This entry lists 17 T cell receptor beta chains sequenced from one sample in a study of glioma-infiltrating T cells. Using RNA template, CDR3s of TCR alpha and beta were amplified with iRepertoire arm-PCR. TCRdb re-called the multiplex PCR reads through MiXCR, storing one row per CDR3 protein. The table lists approximately 15,000 distinct CDR3 sequences, 55% to 75% of them singletons. The material sequenced was glioma tissue, nonneoplastic brain tissue, or PBMCs (not recorded which). These receptors were collected from a human donor with low-grade glioma or glioblastoma, undergoing nonglioma brain surgery, or in good health (not recorded which).

This clonotype was detected only a few times. CDR3: CASRIGVEFQPQHF. The CDR3 DNA is TGTGCCAGCAGAATAGGGGTGGAATTTCAGCCCCAGCATTTT. The chain recombines TRBV28 with TRBJ1-5; possibly TRBD1 for D (5 bases). Germline CDR1 and CDR2: MDHEN and SYDVKM. V gave up 6 bases and J gave up 6 bases, with 15 bases separating them. CDR3 length: 14 residues.

By its share, this clonotype is medium-sized (0.01 to 0.1%). The V and J genes are TRBV6-6 and TRBJ1-5; 8 bases are shared with TRBD1. The germline gives CDR1 MNHNY, CDR2 SVGAGI (reference sequence). This CDR3 comprises 17 residues. V lost 2 bases, J lost 2 bases, and 8 bases stayed unmatched. The CDR3 DNA sequence: TGTGCCAGCAGTTACACTCGACAGGGGTCCGGCAATCAGCCCCAGCATTTT. It specifies CASSYTRQGSGNQPQHF.

This clonotype was counted a few times. The chain joins TRBV4-1 to TRBJ1-2, with D possibly matching TRBD1 (6 bases). The germline V gene has CDR1 MGHRA and CDR2 YSYEKL. This CDR3 is built from 15 residues. V shed 2 bases and J shed 0 bases, with 10 bases lying between them. The CDR3 loop reads CASSQIPGANYGYTF. The CDR3 DNA is TGCGCCAGCAGCCAAATCCCAGGGGCTAACTATGGCTACACCTTC.

This clonotype was seen many times. The J gene is TRBJ2-1, the V gene TRBV4-2, with 7 bases that match TRBD2. The V gene end was trimmed by 4 bases and the J gene end by 10 bases; junction bases not matched to a gene: 13. Looked up from germline, CDR1 is LGHNA and CDR2 is YNFKEQ. The CDR3 is 15 residues long. The CDR3 loop reads CASSPRESGGGEQFF. The CDR3 region has the DNA TGTGCCAGCAGCCCAAGAGAATCGGGGGGTGGCGAGCAGTTCTTC.

The chain links TRBV20-1 to TRBJ1-5, with D possibly TRBD1 on 5 matching bases. The CDR3 is 13 amino acids. Germline loops: CDR1 DFQATT, CDR2 SNEGSKA (reference sequence). Trimming cost V 1 base and J 9 bases, with 13 bases left between them. This CDR3 reads CSARGDGPRPQHF. CDR3 DNA: TGCAGTGCTAGAGGGGACGGCCCGCGGCCCCAGCATTTT.

The genes are TRBV20-1 and TRBJ2-1, with 10 bases that match TRBD2. J was trimmed by 4 bases and V by 7 bases; bases with no gene match: 4. Germline V gives CDR1 DFQATT, CDR2 SNEGSKA (reference sequence). This CDR3 spans 13 amino acids. In DNA form, the CDR3 reads TGCAGTGTAACTAGCGGGAATTACAATGAGCAGTTCTTC. This gives the protein CSVTSGNYNEQFF.

V and J are TRBV7-2 and TRBJ2-3; 8 bases line up with TRBD2. CDR1 SGHTA and CDR2 FQGNSA come from the germline V gene. This CDR3 contains 16 residues. J was trimmed by 12 bases and V by 4 bases; bases with no gene match: 18. The CDR3 nucleotides are TGTGCCAGCAGCTGGGCGCTAGCGGGTGCGGAGGAGACCCAGTATTTT. This codes for CASSWALAGAEETQYF.

The chain combines TRBV28 with TRBJ1-5; D gene unclear. In germline, CDR1 is MDHEN, CDR2 SYDVKM. CDR3 length: 16 amino acids. Trimming stripped 6 bases from V and 0 bases from J, with 15 bases between. CDR3 loop: CASSIKQGYSNQPQHF. CDR3 bases: TGTGCCAGCAGCATCAAGCAAGGATATAGCAATCAGCCCCAGCATTTT.

This clonotype has ten or more counts. The chain combines TRBV2 with TRBJ1-1; 9 bases match TRBD1. V lost 2 bases, J lost 3 bases, and 4 bases stayed unmatched. Per germline, CDR1 SNHLY and CDR2 FYNNEI. CDR3 size: 15 residues. CDR3 coding DNA: TGTGCCAGCAGTGAACAGGGACAGGGCTACACTGAAGCTTTCTTT. Translating gives CASSEQGQGYTEAFF.

This clonotype was observed a few times. V is TRBV6-2 or TRBV6-3 and J is TRBJ1-5, with a tentative D call TRBD1 (6 bases). The CDR3 sequence is 14 residues long. Germline V gives CDR1 MNHEY, CDR2 SVGEGT. The V end lost 6 bases, the J end lost 7 bases, and 16 bases lay between the germline ends. The CDR3 DNA reads TGTGCCAGCAGCAAACAGGGATCGAGGCAGCCCCAGCATTTT. Residues: CASSKQGSRQPQHF.

The chain links TRBV7-3 to TRBJ2-2, with TRBD2 matching 10 bases. The junction had 10 bases not matched to a gene; V was cut back by 4 bases and J by 2 bases. The CDR3 has 18 residues. Germline V gene lookup returns CDR1 SGHTA and CDR2 FQGTGA. CDR3 sequence (DNA): TGTGCCAGCAGCTCCCGGGTAGCGGGAGGATTAAACACCGGGGAGCTGTTTTTT. It translates to CASSSRVAGGLNTGELFF.

The chain recombines TRBV4-1 with TRBJ2-5; 7 bases agree with TRBD1. Trimming at V came to 2 bases and at J to 5 bases, leaving 11 bases not matched to a gene. Germline CDR1 is MGHRA and CDR2 is YSYEKL. The CDR3 consists of 16 residues. This chain's CDR3 is CASSQPTGARDETQYF. The CDR3 nucleotides are TGCGCCAGCAGCCAACCAACAGGGGCCAGGGATGAGACCCAGTACTTC.

This clonotype was recorded at least ten times. CDR3 nucleotides: TGTGCCAGCAGTAAGGGGGATCAGCCCCAGCATTTT. It yields the protein CASSKGDQPQHF. The chain carries TRBV12-3 or TRBV12-4 and TRBJ1-5; TRBD1 is a possible D gene (6 bases). V was trimmed by 5 bases and J by 5 bases, leaving 7 bases between them. The CDR3 is 12 residues long.

This clonotype occurred many times. The genes are TRBV3-1 and TRBJ2-1; tentative D call: TRBD1 (7 bases). The CDR3 totals 13 residues. Trimming took 2 bases from V and 9 from J, leaving 11 bases between them. In germline, CDR1 is LGHDT, CDR2 YNNKEL (reference sequence). The CDR3 DNA reads as TGTGCCAGCAGCCAATACCAGGGGGGTGAGCAGTTCTTC. This gives the protein CASSQYQGGEQFF.

The rearrangement uses TRBV7-2 and TRBJ2-3; a weak D match, TRBD2 (6 bases). V was shortened by 3 bases and J by 6 bases, with 13 bases between the two germline ends. This CDR3 contains 14 residues. CDR1 SGHTA and CDR2 FQGNSA come from the germline V gene. The CDR3 reads CASSFGLRPDTQYF. The CDR3 nucleotides read TGTGCCAGCAGCTTTGGACTACGCCCCGATACGCAGTATTTT.

This clonotype is judged large. The chain recombines TRBV7-9 with TRBJ1-5, with D perhaps TRBD1 (6 bases). Germline-derived CDR1 and CDR2 are SEHNR and FQNEAQ (reference sequence). V was clipped by 8 bases and J by 3 bases, with 14 bases between them. The CDR3 loop spans 14 amino acids. Written as DNA, the CDR3 is TGTGCCAGCTCCGAGGGGGGGGACAATCAGCCCCAGCATTTT. It is translated as CASSEGGDNQPQHF.

The rearrangement links TRBV7-3 to TRBJ1-1, with no clear D. Trimming left V 4 bases short and J 0 bases short, with 18 bases between. The CDR3 covers 17 residues. Germline CDR1 is SGHTA and CDR2 is FQGTGA. The CDR3: CASSSDWVQAMNTEAFF. In DNA, the CDR3 is TGTGCCAGCAGCTCGGACTGGGTACAAGCCATGAACACTGAAGCTTTCTTT.